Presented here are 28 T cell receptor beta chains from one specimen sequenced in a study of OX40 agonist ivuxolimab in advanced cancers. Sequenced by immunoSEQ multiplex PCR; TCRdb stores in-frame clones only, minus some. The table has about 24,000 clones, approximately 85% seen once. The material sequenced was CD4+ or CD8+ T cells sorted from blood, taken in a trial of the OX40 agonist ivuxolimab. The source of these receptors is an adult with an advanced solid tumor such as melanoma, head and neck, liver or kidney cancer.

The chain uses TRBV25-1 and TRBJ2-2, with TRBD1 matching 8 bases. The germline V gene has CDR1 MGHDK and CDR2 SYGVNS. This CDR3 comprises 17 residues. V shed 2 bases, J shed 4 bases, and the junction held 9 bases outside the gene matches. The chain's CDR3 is CASSEMARGLGTGELFF. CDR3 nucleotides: TGTGCCAGCAGTGAAATGGCCAGGGGGCTCGGCACCGGGGAGCTGTTTTTT.

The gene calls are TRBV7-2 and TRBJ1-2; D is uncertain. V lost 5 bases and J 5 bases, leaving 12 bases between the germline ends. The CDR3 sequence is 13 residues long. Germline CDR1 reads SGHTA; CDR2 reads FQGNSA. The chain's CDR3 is CASSGWTDYGYTF. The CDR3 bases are TGTGCCAGCAGCGGATGGACGGATTATGGCTACACCTTC.

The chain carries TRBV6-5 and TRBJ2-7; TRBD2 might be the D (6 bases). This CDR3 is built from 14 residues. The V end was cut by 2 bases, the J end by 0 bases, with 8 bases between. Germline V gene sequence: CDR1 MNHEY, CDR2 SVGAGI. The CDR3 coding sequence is TGTGCCAGCAGTTACCAGCGGGCCTCCTACGAGCAGTACTTC. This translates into CASSYQRASYEQYF.

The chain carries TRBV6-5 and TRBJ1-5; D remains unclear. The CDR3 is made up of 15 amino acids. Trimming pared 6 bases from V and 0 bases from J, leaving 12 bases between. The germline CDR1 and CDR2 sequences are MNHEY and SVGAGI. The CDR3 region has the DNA TGTGCCAGCAGAATCAGAGTTTATAGCAATCAGCCCCAGCATTTT. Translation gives CASRIRVYSNQPQHF.

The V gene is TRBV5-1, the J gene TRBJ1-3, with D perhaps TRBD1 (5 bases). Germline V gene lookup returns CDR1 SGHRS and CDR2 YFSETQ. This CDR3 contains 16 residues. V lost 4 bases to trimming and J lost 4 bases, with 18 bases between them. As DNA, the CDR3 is TGCGCCAGCAGCCAGTACCTCGCAGGGACGGGAAACACCATATATTTT. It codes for CASSQYLAGTGNTIYF.

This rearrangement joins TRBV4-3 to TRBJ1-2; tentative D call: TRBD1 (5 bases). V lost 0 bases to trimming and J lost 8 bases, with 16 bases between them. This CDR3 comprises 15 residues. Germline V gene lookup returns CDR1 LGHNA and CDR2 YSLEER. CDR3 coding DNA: TGCGCCAGCAGCCAAGACTCCGGGCCCGGGGGAGGCTACACCTTC. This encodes CASSQDSGPGGGYTF.

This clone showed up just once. CDR3 coding DNA: TGTGCCAGTAGTATCTCAGATACGCAGTATTTT. The encoded protein is CASSISDTQYF. The gene calls are TRBV19 and TRBJ2-3, with D uncertain. The CDR3 runs to 11 residues. In germline, CDR1 is LNHDA, CDR2 SQIVND (reference sequence). V shed 3 bases and J shed 4 bases, with 2 bases lying between them.

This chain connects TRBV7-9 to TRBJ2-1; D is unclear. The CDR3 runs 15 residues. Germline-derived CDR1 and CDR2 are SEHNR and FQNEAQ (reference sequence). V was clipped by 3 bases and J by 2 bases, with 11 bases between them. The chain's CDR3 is CASSFAGNAYNEQFF. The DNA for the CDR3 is TGTGCCAGCAGCTTTGCAGGAAACGCCTACAATGAGCAGTTCTTC.

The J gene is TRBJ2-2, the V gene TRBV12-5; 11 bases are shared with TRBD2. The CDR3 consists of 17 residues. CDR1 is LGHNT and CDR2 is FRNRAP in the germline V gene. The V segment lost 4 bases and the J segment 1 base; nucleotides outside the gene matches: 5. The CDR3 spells CASGWTSGRGNTGELFF. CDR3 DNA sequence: TGTGCTAGTGGTTGGACTAGCGGGCGTGGGAACACCGGGGAGCTGTTTTTT.

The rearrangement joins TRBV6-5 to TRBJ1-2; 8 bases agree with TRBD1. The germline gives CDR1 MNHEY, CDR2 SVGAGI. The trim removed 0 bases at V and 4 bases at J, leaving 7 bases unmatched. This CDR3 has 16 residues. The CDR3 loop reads CASSYSRTGGSYGYTF. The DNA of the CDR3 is TGTGCCAGCAGTTACTCTCGCACAGGGGGTAGCTATGGCTACACCTTC.

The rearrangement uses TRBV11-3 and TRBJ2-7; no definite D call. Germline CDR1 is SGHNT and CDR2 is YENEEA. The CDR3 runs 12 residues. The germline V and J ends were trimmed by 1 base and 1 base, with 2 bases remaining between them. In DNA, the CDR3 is TGTGCCAGCAGCTTAGGATCCTACGAGCAGTACTTC. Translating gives CASSLGSYEQYF.

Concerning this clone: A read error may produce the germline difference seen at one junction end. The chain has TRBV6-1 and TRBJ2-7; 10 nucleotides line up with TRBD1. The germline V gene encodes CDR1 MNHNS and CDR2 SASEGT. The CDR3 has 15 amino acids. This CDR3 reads CASREAGQGTYEQYF. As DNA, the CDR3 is TGTGCCAGCAGGGAAGCGGGACAGGGGACCTACGAGCAGTACTTC.

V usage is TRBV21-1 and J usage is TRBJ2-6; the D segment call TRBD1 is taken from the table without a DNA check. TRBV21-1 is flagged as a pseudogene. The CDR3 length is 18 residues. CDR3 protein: CASSKRQGIRAGANVLTF. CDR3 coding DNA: TGTGCCAGCAGCAAAAGGCAGGGTATAAGGGCTGGGGCCAACGTCCTGACTTTC.

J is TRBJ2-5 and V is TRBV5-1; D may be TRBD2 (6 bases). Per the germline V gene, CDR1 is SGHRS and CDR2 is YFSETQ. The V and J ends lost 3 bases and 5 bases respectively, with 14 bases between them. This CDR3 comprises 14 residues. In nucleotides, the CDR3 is TGCGCCAGCAGCTCCGGGACTTCCCAGGAGACCCAGTACTTC. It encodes CASSSGTSQETQYF.

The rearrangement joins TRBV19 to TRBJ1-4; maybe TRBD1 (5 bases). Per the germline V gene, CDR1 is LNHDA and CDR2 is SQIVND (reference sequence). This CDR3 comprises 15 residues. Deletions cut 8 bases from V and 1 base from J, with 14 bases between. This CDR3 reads CASGGIGRTNEKLFF. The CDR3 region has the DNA TGTGCCAGTGGGGGGATCGGTAGAACTAATGAAAAACTGTTTTTT.

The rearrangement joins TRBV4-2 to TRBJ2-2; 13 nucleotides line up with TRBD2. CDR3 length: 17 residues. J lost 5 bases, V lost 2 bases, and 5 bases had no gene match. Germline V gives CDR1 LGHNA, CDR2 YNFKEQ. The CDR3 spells CASSQPGLAGETGELFF. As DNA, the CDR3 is TGTGCCAGCAGCCAACCCGGACTAGCGGGAGAGACCGGGGAGCTGTTTTTT.

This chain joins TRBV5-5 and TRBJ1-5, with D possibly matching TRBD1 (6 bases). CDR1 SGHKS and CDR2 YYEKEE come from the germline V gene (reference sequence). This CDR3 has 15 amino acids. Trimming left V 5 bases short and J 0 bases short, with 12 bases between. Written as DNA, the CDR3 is TGTGCCAGCAGTGGTGTAGGGGGTAGCAATCAGCCCCAGCATTTT. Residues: CASSGVGGSNQPQHF.

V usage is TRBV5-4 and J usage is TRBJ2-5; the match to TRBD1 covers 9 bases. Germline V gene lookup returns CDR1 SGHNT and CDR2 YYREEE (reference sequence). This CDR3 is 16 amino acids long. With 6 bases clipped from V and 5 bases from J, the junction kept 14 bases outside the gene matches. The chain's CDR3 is CASTHLQGQGGETQYF. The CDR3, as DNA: TGTGCCAGCACCCACCTGCAGGGACAGGGTGGGGAGACCCAGTACTTC.

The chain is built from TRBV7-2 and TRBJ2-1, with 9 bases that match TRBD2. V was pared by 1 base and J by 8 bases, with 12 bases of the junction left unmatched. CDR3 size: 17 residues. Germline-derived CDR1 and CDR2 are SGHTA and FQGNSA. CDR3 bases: TGTGCCAGCAGCTTAGGGCCCGTAGGGACTAGCATTTATGAGCAGTTCTTC. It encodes CASSLGPVGTSIYEQFF.

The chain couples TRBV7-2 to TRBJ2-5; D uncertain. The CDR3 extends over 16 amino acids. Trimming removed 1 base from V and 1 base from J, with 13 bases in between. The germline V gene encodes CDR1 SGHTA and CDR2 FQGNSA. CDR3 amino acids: CASSLGGKPSQETQYF. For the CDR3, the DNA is TGTGCCAGCAGCTTAGGAGGAAAGCCCTCCCAAGAGACCCAGTACTTC.

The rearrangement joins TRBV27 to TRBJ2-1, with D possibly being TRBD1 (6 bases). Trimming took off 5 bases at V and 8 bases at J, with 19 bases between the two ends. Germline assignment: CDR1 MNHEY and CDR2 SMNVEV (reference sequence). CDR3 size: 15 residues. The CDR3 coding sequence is TGTGCCAGCAGTCTGCGTTGGGGGCCTGGGGATGAGCAGTTCTTC. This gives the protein CASSLRWGPGDEQFF.

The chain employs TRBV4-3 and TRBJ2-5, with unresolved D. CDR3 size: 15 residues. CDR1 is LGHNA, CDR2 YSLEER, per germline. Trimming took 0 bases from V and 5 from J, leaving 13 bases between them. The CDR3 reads CASSQDIFERETQYF. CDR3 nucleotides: TGCGCCAGCAGCCAAGATATTTTTGAGAGGGAGACCCAGTACTTC.

The CDR3 sequence: CASSKRDRGVYEQYF. As DNA, the CDR3 is TGTGCCAGCAGTAAACGGGACAGGGGAGTCTACGAGCAGTACTTC. J is TRBJ2-5 and V is TRBV5-4; 10 bases are a match to TRBD1. The DNA matches TRBJ2-7 better at its end, which makes the J call doubtful. Germline V gene data show CDR1 as SGHNT and CDR2 as YYREEE (reference sequence). The CDR3 is 15 residues long.

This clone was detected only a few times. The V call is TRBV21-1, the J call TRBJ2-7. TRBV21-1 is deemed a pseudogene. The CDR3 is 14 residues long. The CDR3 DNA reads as TGTGCCAGCAGCCCCCGGGACGGAGCCTACGAGCAGTACTTC. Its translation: CASSPRDGAYEQYF.

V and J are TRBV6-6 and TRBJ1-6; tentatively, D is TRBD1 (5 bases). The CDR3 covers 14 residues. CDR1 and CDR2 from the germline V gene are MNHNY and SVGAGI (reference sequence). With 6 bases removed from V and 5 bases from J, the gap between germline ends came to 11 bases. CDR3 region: CASSQGRDNSPLHF. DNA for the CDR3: TGTGCCAGCAGCCAGGGAAGGGATAATTCACCCCTCCACTTT.

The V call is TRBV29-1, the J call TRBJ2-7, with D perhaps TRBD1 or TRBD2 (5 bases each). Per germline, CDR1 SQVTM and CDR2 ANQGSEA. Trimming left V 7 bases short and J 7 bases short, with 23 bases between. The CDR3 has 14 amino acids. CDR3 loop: CSGTKAGTSGEQYF. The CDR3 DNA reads TGCAGCGGGACCAAGGCAGGGACGTCGGGGGAGCAGTACTTC.

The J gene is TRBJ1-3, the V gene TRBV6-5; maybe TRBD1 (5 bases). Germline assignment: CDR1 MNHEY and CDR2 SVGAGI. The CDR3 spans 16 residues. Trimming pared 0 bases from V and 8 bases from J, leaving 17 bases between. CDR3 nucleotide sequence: TGTGCCAGCAGTTACTCTATCGGGGCCTCGAGAGACACCATATATTTT. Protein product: CASSYSIGASRDTIYF.

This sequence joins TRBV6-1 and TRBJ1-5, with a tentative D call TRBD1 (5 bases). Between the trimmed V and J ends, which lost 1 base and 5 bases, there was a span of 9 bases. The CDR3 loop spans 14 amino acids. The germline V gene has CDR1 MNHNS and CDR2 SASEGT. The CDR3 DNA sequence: TGTGCCAGCAGTGAAGGGGGGAACGATCAGCCCCAGCATTTT. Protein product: CASSEGGNDQPQHF.